This T cell receptor beta chain is drawn from a study of blood T cell repertoires in COVID-19 (dated by TCRdb to the early 2020s). Notes on the research overall: Samples covering the acute and convalescent phases of COVID-19 were provided by collaborators in the United States, Italy and Spain. The material from the prospective study consisted of cDNA or gDNA derived from T cells, B-cell-depleted T cells, or PBMCs. Deeply sampled blood TCRbeta repertoires from subjects exposed to, actively infected with, or recovered from COVID-19 were included in the dataset. A freely available public database, intended as a resource for researchers studying the immune response to SARS-CoV-2, is where the repertoires were released. Samples were obtained from the ongoing ImmuneRACE study (first 160 participants) and from approximately 1,200 subjects provided by 6 global collaborators. A de-identified subject ID, COVID-19 status, age in years and sex were almost always included in the sample metadata. HLA class I and class II types, where available, came from metadata supplied by the sample provider rather than from assay-based typing. Beyond this particular receptor, the publication reports: How much clinical and demographic metadata was included differed by source and by participant, and the metadata was provided uncurated.

Participants in the prospective study were enrolled through a virtual design, were aged about 18 to 90 years, and lived in roughly 24 United States geographic areas. In the prospective study, participants were assigned to cohorts based on the clinical history participants reported in a screening survey and a study questionnaire. Recovered participants in ImmuneRACE Cohort 3 were defined by two consecutive negative NP/OP PCR tests, clearance by a healthcare professional, or resolution of symptoms. In the prospective study, whole blood, serum and a nasopharyngeal or oropharyngeal swab were collected from each participant by mobile phlebotomists. Prospective study participants could optionally give additional blood draws and questionnaires over an approximately 2-month period. Before DNA extraction, prospective study blood samples were shipped either frozen or at room temperature. V and J lose 5 bases and 7 bases, and a span of 9 bases separates them. Including cysteine and phenylalanine, the CDR3 has 13 amino acids. Of all the DNA, just the CDR3 is kept, 39 bases in frame from base 1. From a lookup of the germline V gene, CDR1 and CDR2 are SGHAT and FQNNGV.

Worth noting for this clone: The antigen it recognizes is unknown. No quality values exist for individual bases; no much larger clone is one base distant.

TCRbeta CDR3 regions were amplified from genomic DNA using the immunoSEQ Assay, a bias-controlled multiplex PCR. The source study handled its data this way. The number of nucleated cells in each sample was estimated from the amplification of reference gene primers within the assay. To quantify the absolute abundance of each unique TCRbeta CDR3 rearrangement, sequence reads were collapsed and filtered. For each sample, productive Simpson clonality was calculated as the square root of Simpson's diversity index over productive rearrangements. This is the immuneACCESS table as TCRdb keeps it, with only in-frame sequences that have V and J called. A part of the clones is gone; compared with another copy, unresolved V genes explain less than half, and the rest is unexplained. Clone size and V and J calls were adopted from that table, with D and trimming inferred from the DNA. A total of some 490,000 clones appear in this sample, 70% to 90% of them only once. Around 7.9% of the sample is in the top ten clones.

The sequencing input was PBMCs or T cells enriched from blood (not recorded which). The receptor was isolated from a woman aged 60-75 years who had recovered from COVID-19. The chain employs TRBV11-2 and TRBJ1-6; too little of a D gene remains to name it. The CDR3 region reads CASSLGLNSPLHF. The nucleotides are TGTGCCAGCAGCCTTGGGCTAAATTCACCCCTCCACTTT. When the CDR3 is completed using the reference TRBV11-2 and TRBJ1-6 genes on either side, the full variable domain is EAGVAQSPRYKIIEKRQSVAFWCNPISGHATLYWYQQILGQGPKLLIQFQNNGVVDDSQLPKDRFSAERLKGVDSTLKIQPAKLEDSAVYLCASSLGLNSPLHFGNGTRLTVT.